This T cell receptor (beta chain) is drawn from a study of CD8+CD57+ T cells in acquired aplastic anemia. Study details: The average for DNA from sorted CD4+ and CD8+ cells was roughly 3 ug. Researchers reported that healthy donors averaged roughly 9.8 million reads for CD4+ cells.

Study-wide results and caveats: Patients showed no significant difference from controls in CD8+ Simpson's diversity. Patients and controls shared 25 to 35 CD8+ CDR3 sequences, which appeared highly expressed in patients and within their immunodominant clones.

Genomic DNA templated the TCR beta VDJ and CDR3 profiling. TCRdb itself ran the reads through MiXCR, one entry per CDR3 protein. The sample consists of roughly 420,000 distinct CDR3 sequences, approximately 70% of them appearing once. This clonotype was recorded at least ten times. Antigen: not known. V lost 6 bases and J lost 1; bases outside the gene matches: 3. The length of the CDR3 is 14 residues. Per germline, CDR1 SGDLS and CDR2 YYNGEE. V gene TRBV9 combines with J gene TRBJ1-4; 7 nucleotides agree with TRBD1. This sequence originates from a human donor in good health, serving as a control. The specimen sequenced was sorted CD4+, CD8+, or CD8+CD57+ T cells (not recorded which) from PBMCs. CDR3 nucleotide sequence: TGTGCCAGCAAGGCAGGGGGAACTAATGAAAAACTGTTTTTT. Its protein product is CASKAGGTNEKLFF.